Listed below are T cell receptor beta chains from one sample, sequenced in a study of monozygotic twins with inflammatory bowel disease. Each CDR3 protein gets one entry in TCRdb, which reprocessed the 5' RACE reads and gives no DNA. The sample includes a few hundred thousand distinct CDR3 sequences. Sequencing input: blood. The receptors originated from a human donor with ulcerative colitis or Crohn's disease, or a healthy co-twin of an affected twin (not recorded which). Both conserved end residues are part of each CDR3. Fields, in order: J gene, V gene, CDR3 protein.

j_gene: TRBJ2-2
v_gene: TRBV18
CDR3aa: CASSPKLRTGGPGELFF

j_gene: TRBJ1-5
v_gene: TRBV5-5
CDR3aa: CASSNPGQGGNQPQHF

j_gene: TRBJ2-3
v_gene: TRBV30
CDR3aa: CAWSGGTSGGAWRDTQYF

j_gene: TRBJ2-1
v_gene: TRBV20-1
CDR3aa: CSAKGKYSYNEQFF

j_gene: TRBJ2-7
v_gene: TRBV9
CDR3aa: CASSVLPGQTYEQYF

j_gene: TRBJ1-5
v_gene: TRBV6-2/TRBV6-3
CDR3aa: CASSYSRKDSNQPQHF

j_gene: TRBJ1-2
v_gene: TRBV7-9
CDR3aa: CASGQGLAGYTF

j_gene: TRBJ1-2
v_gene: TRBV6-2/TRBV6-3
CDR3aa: CASSYSDTGGYTF

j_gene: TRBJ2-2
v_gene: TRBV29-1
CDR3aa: CSVEGVRDGGTGELFF

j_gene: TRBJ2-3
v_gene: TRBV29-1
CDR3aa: CSGMPGTSTDTQYF

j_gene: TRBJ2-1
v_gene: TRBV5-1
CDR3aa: CASSWTRLGSSYNEQFF

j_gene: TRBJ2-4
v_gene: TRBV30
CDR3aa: CAWSGELAVAKNIQYF

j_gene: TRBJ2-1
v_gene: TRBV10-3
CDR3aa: CAISESGEYNEQFF

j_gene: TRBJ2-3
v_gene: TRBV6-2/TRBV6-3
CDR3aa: CASSYVFGRLATTSTDTQYF

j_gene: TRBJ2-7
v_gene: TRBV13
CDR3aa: CASSSSGQGHSYEQYF

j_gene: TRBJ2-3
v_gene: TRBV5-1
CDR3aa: CASSLKGTTTDTQYF

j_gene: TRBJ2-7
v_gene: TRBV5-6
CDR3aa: CASSSGGTGGPRLVYEQYF

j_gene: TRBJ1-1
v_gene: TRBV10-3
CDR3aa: CASTQTENTEAFF

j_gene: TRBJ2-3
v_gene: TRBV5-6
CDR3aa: CASSLAARGSDTQYF

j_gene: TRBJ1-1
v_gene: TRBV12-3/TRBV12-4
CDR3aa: CASSLRGQVSHQAFF

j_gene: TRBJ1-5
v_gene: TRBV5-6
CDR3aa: CASSFRDRDLNQPQHF

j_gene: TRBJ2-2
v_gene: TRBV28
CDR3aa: CASSHGTNTGELFF

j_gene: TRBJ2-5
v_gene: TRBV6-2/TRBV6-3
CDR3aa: CASSSRLRFEETQYF

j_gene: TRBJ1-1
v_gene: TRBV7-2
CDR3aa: CASSLGVFNTEAFF

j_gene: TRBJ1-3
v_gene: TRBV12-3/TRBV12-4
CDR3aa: CASSSPRYRETNTIYF

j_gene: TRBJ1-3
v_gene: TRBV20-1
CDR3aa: CSAMDSVGHTIYF

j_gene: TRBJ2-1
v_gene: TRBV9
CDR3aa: CASSTQGASRNNEQFF

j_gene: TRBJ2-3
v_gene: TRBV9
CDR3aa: CASSVRGAPSTDTQYF

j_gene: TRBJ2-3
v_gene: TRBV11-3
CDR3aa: CASSPSLGGTQYF

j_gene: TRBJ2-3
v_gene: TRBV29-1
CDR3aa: CSGRLAGGVDTQYF

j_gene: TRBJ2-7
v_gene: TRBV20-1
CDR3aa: CSARSRRDSGYEQYF

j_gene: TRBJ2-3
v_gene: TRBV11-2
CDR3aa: CASSLGVLAGAGTDTQYF

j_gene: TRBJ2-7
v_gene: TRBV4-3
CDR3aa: CASSQEEGLGYEQYF

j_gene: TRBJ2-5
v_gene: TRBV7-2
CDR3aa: CASSLVSAGIQETQYF

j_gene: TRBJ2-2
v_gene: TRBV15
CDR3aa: CATGQGEGTGELFF

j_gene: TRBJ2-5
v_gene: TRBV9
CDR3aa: CASSGSGLSQETQYF

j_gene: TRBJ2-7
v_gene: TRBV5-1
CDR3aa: CASSVAGEPSEQYF

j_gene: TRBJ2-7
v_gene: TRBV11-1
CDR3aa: CASRLMDYSYEQYF

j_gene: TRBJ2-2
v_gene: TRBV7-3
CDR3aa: CASSTGRNTGELFF

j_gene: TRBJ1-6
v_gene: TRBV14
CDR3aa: CASRPLEYRPRTSADNSPLHF

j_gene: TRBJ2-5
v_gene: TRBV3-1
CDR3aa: CASSQGLAGGHSETQYF

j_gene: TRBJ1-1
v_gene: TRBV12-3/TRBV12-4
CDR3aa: CASSLGVEAFF

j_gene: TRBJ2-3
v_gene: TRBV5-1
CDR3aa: CASSLIIRDRDTQYF

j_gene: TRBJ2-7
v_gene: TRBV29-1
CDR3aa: CSAEGGSSYEQYF